The clone carrying this T cell receptor (beta chain) was seen a handful of times. This sample is part of a study of blood T cell repertoires in COVID-19. Study at large: Collection of acute and convalescent COVID-19 samples took place in the United States, Italy and Spain. Sources were T cells, B-cell-depleted T cells, or PBMCs; the material itself was cDNA or gDNA.

Assay: immunoSEQ multiplex PCR; the TCRdb copy retains only in-frame clones and omits some. In the table there are nearly 30,000 clones, nearly 80% of which are singletons. V lost 1 base, J lost 4 bases, and 19 bases lay in between. There are 17 residues in the CDR3. Per germline, CDR1 LNHDA and CDR2 SQIVND (reference sequence). The sequence was obtained from a woman in her seventies with acute or convalescent COVID-19. V gene TRBV19 combines with J gene TRBJ1-2; tentatively, D is TRBD1 (6 bases). Sequencing was performed on peripheral blood. The CDR3 nucleotides read TGTGCCAGTAGTATAGGAGGGGGTCGCCAGGGGATCTATGGCTACACCTTC. This codes for CASSIGGGRQGIYGYTF.